The rows below give T cell receptor beta chains drawn from one sample of a study of shared clonotypes between healthy human individuals. Here immunoSEQ multiplex PCR was the method, and the copy in TCRdb shows in-frame clones only, minus some. Here the sample spans hundreds of thousands of clones, roughly four fifths being singletons. Sequencing used PBMCs. These receptors all stem from a woman aged 35 to 49 in good health. Some clones in this sample may be carry-over from other donors' samples. CDR3s leave out the opening cysteine and the closing phenylalanine or tryptophan. Fields, in order: CDR3 length, V gene, J gene, D gene, CDR3 protein. D genes are given only for firm matches.

>11|TRBV19|TRBJ1-2|NA
ASSFSGNYGYT
>13|TRBV7-7|TRBJ2-3|NA
ASSLTSSQLDTQY
>10|TRBV28|TRBJ1-6|NA
ASTQTVSPLH
>14|TRBV5-1|TRBJ2-1|TRBD2
ASRPRMGTSGNEQF
>12|TRBV7-8|TRBJ2-7|NA
ASSPTGQPYEQY
>11|TRBV29-1|TRBJ2-5|NA
SVVGRGRVTQY
>13|TRBV11-2|TRBJ1-2|NA
ASSLGPIQVDGYT
>14|TRBV7-2|TRBJ2-7|NA
ASSPTWDSTSYEQY
>12|TRBV19|TRBJ1-5|NA
ASTPKDGFQPQH
>11|TRBV4-2|TRBJ2-7|TRBD2
ASSHPGGYEQY
>13|TRBV10-2|TRBJ1-5|NA
ASREGTLSNQPQH
>11|TRBV29-1|TRBJ2-7|TRBD2
SVGGGGSYEQY
>12|TRBV19|TRBJ1-1|TRBD1
ASSTGQGYTEAF
>12|TRBV30|TRBJ2-7|NA
AWSAGAGSYEQY
>13|TRBV7-9|TRBJ2-2|NA
ASSDIRAGTGELF
>12|TRBV27|TRBJ2-7|NA
ASRPQGPLYEQY
>15|TRBV7-9|TRBJ2-6|TRBD1
ASSARGTGSGANVLT
>12|TRBV19|TRBJ1-1|NA
ASSIAGYDTEAF
>12|TRBV13|TRBJ2-7|TRBD2
ASSSTSGYYEQY
>12|TRBV7-2|TRBJ1-3|TRBD1
ASSPVVQGATIY
>12|TRBV27|TRBJ1-5|NA
ASSLLGGNQPQH
>11|TRBV2|NA|TRBD2
ASKPGLEGEQY
>14|TRBV28|TRBJ2-3|NA
ASSLLTGPSTDTQY
>12|TRBV11-2|TRBJ2-7|NA
ASSLDRGAFEQY
>11|TRBV7-3|TRBJ2-2|NA
ASSLPSGGELF
>13|TRBV7-9|TRBJ2-3|TRBD2
ASSRGAGVKDTQY
>13|TRBV7-9|TRBJ1-2|TRBD1
ASSLVQGVNYGYT
>13|TRBV9|TRBJ2-1|TRBD2
ASSVGTSSYNEQF
>11|TRBV4-3|TRBJ2-2|NA
ASSQGGTGELF
>11|TRBV19|TRBJ1-4|NA
ASSQISNEKLF
>12|TRBV5-1|TRBJ1-1|TRBD1
ASSTGTGNTEAF